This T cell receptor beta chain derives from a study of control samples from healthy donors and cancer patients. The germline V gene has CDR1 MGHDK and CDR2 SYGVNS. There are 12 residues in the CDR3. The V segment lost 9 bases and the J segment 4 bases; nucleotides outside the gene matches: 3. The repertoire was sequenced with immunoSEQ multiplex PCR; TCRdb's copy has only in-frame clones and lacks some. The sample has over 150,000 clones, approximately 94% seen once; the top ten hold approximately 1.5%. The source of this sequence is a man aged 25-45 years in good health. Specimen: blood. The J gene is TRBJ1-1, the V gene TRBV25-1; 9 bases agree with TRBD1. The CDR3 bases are TGTGCCAGGGGACAGGGCGGCACTGAAGCTTTCTTT. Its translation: CARGQGGTEAFF.